The 20 T cell receptor beta chains in this list originate from one sample, sequenced in a study of blood T cell repertoires in COVID-19. The protocol was immunoSEQ multiplex PCR, while the TCRdb copy is restricted to in-frame clones and leaves out a portion. Of approximately 94,000 clones listed, roughly 88% are singletons. Material: peripheral blood. The receptors originated from a human donor in a cohort sampled during active COVID-19.

The V call is TRBV5-1, the J call TRBJ1-1; D is ambiguous. V lost 0 bases and J lost 5, with 8 bases in between. CDR3 length: 13 residues. CDR1 is SGHRS, CDR2 YFSETQ, per germline. DNA of the CDR3: TGCGCCAGCAGCTTGGAGGTGGAGACTGAAGCTTTCTTT. Amino acid sequence: CASSLEVETEAFF.

This chain uses TRBV7-3 with TRBJ2-5; 9 bases map to TRBD1. This CDR3 is 15 amino acids long. Trimming at V came to 5 bases and at J to 5 bases, leaving 9 bases not matched to a gene. CDR1 and CDR2 from the germline V gene are SGHTA and FQGTGA. The CDR3: CASSPQGAEGETQYF. In nucleotides, the CDR3 is TGTGCCAGCAGCCCACAGGGGGCGGAAGGGGAGACCCAGTACTTC.

The J gene is TRBJ2-3, the V gene TRBV7-8; TRBD2 aligns across 11 bases. This CDR3 comprises 15 residues. Germline CDR1 reads SGHVS; CDR2 reads FQNEAQ. J gave up 4 bases and V 5 bases, and 5 bases lay outside the gene matches. This chain's CDR3 is CASSISGRGADTQYF. The CDR3 DNA is TGTGCCAGCAGCATTAGCGGGAGGGGTGCAGATACGCAGTATTTT.

The chain employs TRBV2 and TRBJ2-2; 7 bases are shared with TRBD1. The CDR3 length is 15 residues. Germline assignment: CDR1 SNHLY and CDR2 FYNNEI. V shed 4 bases and J 4 bases; nucleotides not matched to a gene: 6. The CDR3 DNA reads as TGTGCCAGCAGTGGACGGACAGGCCGCACCGGGGAGCTGTTTTTT. It encodes CASSGRTGRTGELFF.

The chain combines TRBV7-9 with TRBJ1-2; perhaps TRBD1 as D (5 bases). V was cut by 1 base and J by 3 bases, with 9 bases left in between. Germline CDR1 and CDR2: SEHNR and FQNEAQ (reference sequence). This CDR3 has 14 residues. CDR3 sequence (DNA): TGTGCCAGCAGCTTAGGCTGGGGGGACTATGGCTACACCTTC. Protein sequence: CASSLGWGDYGYTF.

The rearrangement joins TRBV29-1 to TRBJ1-4, with D maybe TRBD1 (5 bases). Trimming removed 6 bases from V and 7 bases from J, with 18 bases in between. The CDR3 has 14 residues. Germline V lookup: CDR1 SQVTM, CDR2 ANQGSEA. The CDR3 nucleotides read TGCAGCGTCCCCCTAAGCGGGACGGGTGAAAAACTGTTTTTT. It encodes CSVPLSGTGEKLFF.

Only one count was recorded for this clone. V usage is TRBV9 and J usage is TRBJ2-2, with 12 positions matching TRBD2. This CDR3 spans 17 amino acids. V lost 0 bases to trimming and J lost 7 bases; unmatched junction nucleotides: 7. Germline V gene lookup returns CDR1 SGDLS and CDR2 YYNGEE. This CDR3 reads CASSVGLAGALHGELFF. The DNA for the CDR3 is TGTGCCAGCAGCGTAGGACTAGCGGGAGCGTTGCACGGGGAGCTGTTTTTT. The full variable domain, completed using reference TRBV9 and TRBJ2-2, is DSGVTQTPKHLITATGQRVTLRCSPRSGDLSVYWYQQSLDQGLQFLIQYYNGEERAKGNILERFSAQQFPDLHSELNLSSLELGDSALYFCASSVGLAGALHGELFFGEGSRLTVL.

This clone occurred once. Here the CDR3 reads CASSLIKRATNYGYTF. For the CDR3, the DNA is TGTGCCAGCAGCTTGATTAAGCGGGCTACTAACTATGGCTACACCTTC. The V gene is TRBV5-6, the J gene TRBJ1-2; no clear D gene. The germline V gene has CDR1 SGHDT and CDR2 YYEEEE. The CDR3 loop spans 16 amino acids. Trimming pared 1 base from V and 0 bases from J, leaving 13 bases between.

The sample holds one count of this clone. The rearrangement uses TRBV6-1 and TRBJ2-6; no definite D call. CDR1 and CDR2 (germline): MNHNS, SASEGT. V was shortened by 2 bases and J by 0 bases, with 11 bases between the two germline ends. This CDR3 spans 17 amino acids. CDR3 bases: TGTGCCAGCAGTGAACGAATAGTTCTCTCTGGGGCCAACGTCCTGACTTTC. Protein sequence: CASSERIVLSGANVLTF.

This sequence joins TRBV24-1 and TRBJ2-7; 13 positions agree with TRBD2. This CDR3 has 15 amino acids. Germline loops: CDR1 KGHDR, CDR2 SFDVKD. The V gene end was trimmed by 4 bases and the J gene end by 3 bases; junction bases not matched to a gene: 2. The CDR3 DNA reads as TGTGCCACCAGTGAACGGACTAGCGGGAGCTACGAGCAGTACTTC. This translates into CATSERTSGSYEQYF.

The rearrangement uses TRBV5-6 and TRBJ2-7, with D maybe TRBD2 (8 bases). The germline CDR1 and CDR2 sequences are SGHDT and YYEEEE. The V and J ends lost 4 bases and 6 bases respectively, with 17 bases between them. CDR3 length equals 14 residues. This CDR3 is CASSAGTRGLEQYF. The DNA for the CDR3 is TGTGCCAGCAGCGCCGGGACTAGGGGGCTCGAGCAGTACTTC.

The chain combines TRBV19 with TRBJ1-5; D is possibly TRBD1 (5 bases). Germline V lookup: CDR1 LNHDA, CDR2 SQIVND (reference sequence). The ends were cut back, 10 bases at V and 0 bases at J, with 13 bases in the middle. CDR3 length: 14 amino acids. The CDR3 is CATSQGLSNQPQHF. DNA for the CDR3: TGTGCCACCAGCCAGGGTCTTAGCAATCAGCCCCAGCATTTT.

The chain carries TRBV6-1 and TRBJ1-2; TRBD1 might be the D (5 bases). The CDR3 sequence is 14 residues long. V shed 2 bases and J shed 7 bases, with 14 bases lying between them. Germline loops: CDR1 MNHNS, CDR2 SASEGT. CDR3 protein: CASSEITSGLGYTF. The CDR3 DNA follows: TGTGCCAGCAGTGAAATTACGTCAGGGCTTGGCTACACCTTC.

This clone showed up just once. The chain has TRBV6-5 and TRBJ2-1; TRBD2 matches at 7 bases. With 4 bases clipped from V and 12 bases from J, the junction kept 6 bases outside the gene matches. The V gene's germline CDR1 is MNHEY and CDR2 SVGAGI. The CDR3 loop spans 12 amino acids. CDR3 amino acids: CASSSPGTTQFF. The CDR3 nucleotides read TGTGCCAGCAGTTCCCCCGGGACTACGCAGTTCTTC.

The gene calls are TRBV27 and TRBJ1-6; D may be TRBD1 (5 bases). Germline V lookup: CDR1 MNHEY, CDR2 SMNVEV (reference sequence). The CDR3 loop spans 15 amino acids. With 2 bases removed from V and 3 bases from J, the gap between germline ends came to 8 bases. The CDR3 DNA reads TGTGCCAGCAGTTTAGGGGCAGTCTATAATTCACCCCTCCACTTT. It translates to CASSLGAVYNSPLHF.

This chain's CDR3 is CASSPRTGKVAGELFF. In nucleotides, the CDR3 is TGTGCCAGCAGTCCTAGGACAGGGAAGGTTGCCGGGGAGCTGTTTTTT. The rearrangement links TRBV28 to TRBJ2-2; the match to TRBD1 covers 8 bases. After removal of 5 bases from V and 6 bases from J, the junction contained 11 bases not matched to a gene. The CDR3 consists of 16 residues. Germline lookup yields CDR1 MDHEN and CDR2 SYDVKM.

The chain recombines TRBV28 with TRBJ2-5, with unresolved D. V lost 2 bases to trimming and J lost 3 bases, with 4 bases between them. The germline gives CDR1 MDHEN, CDR2 SYDVKM. CDR3 length: 12 amino acids. This CDR3 is CASSLTEETQYF. The CDR3 bases are TGTGCCAGCAGTTTAACAGAAGAGACCCAGTACTTC.

V usage is TRBV7-2 and J usage is TRBJ2-1, with D perhaps TRBD2 (6 bases). CDR1 and CDR2 from the germline V gene are SGHTA and FQGNSA. The V gene lost 5 bases and the J gene lost 9 bases, with 26 bases spanning the gap. The CDR3 spans 17 residues. The CDR3 nucleotides are TGTGCCAGCAGCCCCCGCCCATCGGGAGCCCGAGGGAGTGAGCAGTTCTTC. It specifies CASSPRPSGARGSEQFF.

The chain links TRBV15 to TRBJ2-7, with a weak D call TRBD2 (6 bases). CDR3 length equals 14 residues. The V gene's germline CDR1 is LNHNV and CDR2 YYDKDF (reference sequence). The V gene lost 1 base and the J gene lost 5 bases, with 12 bases spanning the gap. CDR3 DNA sequence: TGTGCCACCAGCAGAGTTTACGCGGGAAACGAGCAGTACTTC. This gives the protein CATSRVYAGNEQYF. The complete variable domain, with remaining parts taken from reference TRBV15 and TRBJ2-7, reads DAMVIQNPRYQVTQFGKPVTLSCSQTLNHNVMYWYQQKSSQAPKLLFHYYDKDFNNEADTPDNFQSRRPNTSFCFLDIRSPGLGDTAMYLCATSRVYAGNEQYFGPGTRLTVT.

V gene TRBV7-2 combines with J gene TRBJ2-5, with 9 bases matching TRBD1. V shed 6 bases, J shed 5 bases, and the junction held 7 bases outside the gene matches. The CDR3 totals 14 residues. Germline CDR1 and CDR2: SGHTA and FQGNSA. Here the CDR3 DNA reads TGTGCCAGCAGGGGACACAGGGGGCTGGAGACCCAGTACTTC. Translated: CASRGHRGLETQYF.